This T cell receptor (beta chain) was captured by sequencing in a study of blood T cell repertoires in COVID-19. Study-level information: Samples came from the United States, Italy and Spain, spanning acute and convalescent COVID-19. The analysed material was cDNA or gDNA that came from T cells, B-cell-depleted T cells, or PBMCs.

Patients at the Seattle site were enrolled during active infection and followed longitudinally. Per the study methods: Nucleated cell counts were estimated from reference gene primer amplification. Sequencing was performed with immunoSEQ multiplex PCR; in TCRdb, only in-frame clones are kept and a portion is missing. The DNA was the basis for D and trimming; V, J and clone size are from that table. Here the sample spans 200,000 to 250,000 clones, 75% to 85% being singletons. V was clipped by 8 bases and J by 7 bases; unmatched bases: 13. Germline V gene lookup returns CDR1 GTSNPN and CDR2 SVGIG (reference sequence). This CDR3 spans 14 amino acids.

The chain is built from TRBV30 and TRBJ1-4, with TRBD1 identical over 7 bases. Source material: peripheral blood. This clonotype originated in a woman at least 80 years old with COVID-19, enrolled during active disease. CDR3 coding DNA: TGTGCCGCCCCTTCCGGGACAGCGGGTGAAAAACTGTTTTTT. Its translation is CAAPSGTAGEKLFF.